The 4 T cell receptor beta chains given below trace back to one sample, sequenced in a study of a mutant IDH1 vaccine in newly diagnosed glioma. The time point here: week 23, last vaccination. Vaccination used 300 ug of mutant IDH1 20-mer peptide per dose, with topical imiquimod. Sequencing used immunoSEQ multiplex PCR; TCRdb keeps in-frame clones, though not all of them. The data contain 50,000 to 60,000 clones, 80% of them singletons. These receptors' targets are unknown. The source material was PBMCs, sampled from a glioma patient whose treatment included an IDH1 peptide vaccine. These receptors were taken from a man aged 35 to 55 with glioma.

This clone was counted a single time. The genes are TRBV12-5 and TRBJ2-5; 8 bases match TRBD2. The V segment lost 5 bases and the J segment 2 bases; nucleotides outside the gene matches: 7. In germline, CDR1 is LGHNT, CDR2 FRNRAP. This CDR3 spans 15 amino acids. In DNA, the CDR3 is TGTGCTAGTGGTGGGAGCGGGGGTCCGCAAGAGACCCAGTACTTC. It codes for CASGGSGGPQETQYF.

The CDR3 sequence is CASSQFRGGLPYGYTF. The CDR3 nucleotides are TGTGCCAGCAGCCAATTCCGGGGGGGTCTCCCCTATGGCTACACCTTC. The chain recombines TRBV14 with TRBJ1-2; maybe TRBD1 (5 bases). The germline CDR1 and CDR2 sequences are SGHDN and FVKESK. Trimming pared 2 bases from V and 4 bases from J, leaving 17 bases between. This CDR3 comprises 16 residues.

The sample holds many counts of this clone. J is TRBJ2-7 and V is TRBV19; TRBD2 matches 9 bases. This CDR3 is built from 15 residues. J gave up 3 bases and V 3 bases, and 6 bases lay outside the gene matches. In germline, CDR1 is LNHDA, CDR2 SQIVND (reference sequence). The CDR3 loop reads CASSIERGVGYEQYF. In DNA form, the CDR3 reads TGTGCCAGTAGTATCGAGCGGGGGGTAGGCTACGAGCAGTACTTC.

This chain joins TRBV27 and TRBJ1-2; D remains ambiguous. CDR3 length: 14 residues. Trimming removed 4 bases from V and 0 bases from J, with 9 bases in between. Germline CDR1 is MNHEY and CDR2 is SMNVEV (reference sequence). CDR3 nucleotides: TGTGCCAGCAGTTCTGGCGGAGCTAACTATGGCTACACCTTC. Amino acid sequence: CASSSGGANYGYTF.